The entry below gives a single T cell receptor (beta chain) sequence along with its context. TCR beta CDR3 sequences were amplified from RNA transcripts. When the TCR CDR3 underwent first-round RT-PCR, the HTBI primer set was used. TCRdb re-analysed the multiplex PCR reads in MiXCR, keeping a single row per CDR3 protein. The sample lists around 350,000 distinct CDR3 sequences; roughly 15% were seen once. The J segment lost 0 bases and the V segment lost 2 bases, leaving 3 bases of the junction unmatched. The V gene's germline CDR1 is GTSNPN and CDR2 SVGIG (reference sequence). This CDR3 spans 14 amino acids. These data come from a study of T cells in Graves' hyperthyroidism and ophthalmopathy.

Specimen: blood. The V and J genes are TRBV30 and TRBJ2-5; 7 bases match TRBD1. This receptor was taken from a woman aged 55-70 years with Graves' ophthalmopathy. Here the CDR3 reads CAWSLGQDQETQYF. The DNA of the CDR3 is TGTGCCTGGAGTTTAGGACAGGACCAAGAGACCCAGTACTTC.